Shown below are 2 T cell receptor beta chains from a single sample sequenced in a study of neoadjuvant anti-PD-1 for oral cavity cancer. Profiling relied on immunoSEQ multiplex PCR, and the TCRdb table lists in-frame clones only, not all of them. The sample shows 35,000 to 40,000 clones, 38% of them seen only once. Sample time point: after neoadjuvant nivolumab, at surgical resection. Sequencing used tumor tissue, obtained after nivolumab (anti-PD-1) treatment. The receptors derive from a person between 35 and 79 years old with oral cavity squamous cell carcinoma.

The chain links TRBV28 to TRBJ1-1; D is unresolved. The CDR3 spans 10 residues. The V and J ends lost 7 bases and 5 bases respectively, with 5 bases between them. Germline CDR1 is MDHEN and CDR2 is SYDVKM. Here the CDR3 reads CASKRTEAFF. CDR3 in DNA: TGTGCCAGCAAGAGGACTGAAGCTTTCTTT.

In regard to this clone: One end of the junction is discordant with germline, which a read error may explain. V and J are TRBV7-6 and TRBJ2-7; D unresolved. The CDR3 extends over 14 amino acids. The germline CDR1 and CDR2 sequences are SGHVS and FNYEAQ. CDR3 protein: CASSLDWAGWEQYF. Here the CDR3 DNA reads TGTGCCAGCAGTTTAGACTGGGCAGGCTGGGAGCAGTACTTC.